The 21 T cell receptor beta chains in this list originate from one sample, sequenced in a study of blood T cell repertoires in COVID-19. TCRdb keeps only in-frame clones here, not all; method: immunoSEQ multiplex PCR. Altogether hundreds of thousands of clones are present, 88% being singletons, with the ten largest covering around 2%. The sequenced sample was PBMCs or T cells enriched from blood (not recorded which). Receptor source: a woman aged 60 to 75 in a cohort exposed to, infected with or recovered from COVID-19 (not recorded which).

J is TRBJ2-5 and V is TRBV2, with 7 nucleotides matching TRBD1. Germline loops: CDR1 SNHLY, CDR2 FYNNEI. V gave up 5 bases and J gave up 4 bases; unmatched junction bases: 7. The CDR3 covers 14 residues. The CDR3 is CASSRDSNSETQYF. The CDR3 DNA is TGTGCCAGCAGTAGGGACAGCAATTCAGAGACCCAGTACTTC.

This rearrangement joins TRBV7-2 to TRBJ2-3; 9 positions agree with TRBD2. Germline V CDR1 and CDR2: SGHTA, FQGNSA. The CDR3 length is 16 residues. J gave up 4 bases and V 1 base, and 6 bases lay outside the gene matches. The CDR3 protein is CASSLEGSGSADTQYF. Here the CDR3 DNA reads TGTGCCAGCAGCTTAGAAGGTAGCGGGAGTGCAGATACGCAGTATTTT. The complete variable domain, with remaining parts taken from reference TRBV7-2 and TRBJ2-3, reads GAGVSQSPSNKVTEKGKDVELRCDPISGHTALYWYRQSLGQGLEFLIYFQGNSAPDKSGLPSDRFSAERTGGSVSTLTIQRTQQEDSAVYLCASSLEGSGSADTQYFGPGTRLTVL.

In this sample, this clone turned up once. The CDR3 sequence: CASSSLPQGNNEQFF. The CDR3 nucleotides read TGTGCCAGCAGCTCTTTGCCCCAGGGGAACAATGAGCAGTTCTTC. The chain uses TRBV11-2 and TRBJ2-1, with D tentatively TRBD1 (6 bases). Looked up from germline, CDR1 is SGHAT and CDR2 is FQNNGV. V gave up 4 bases and J gave up 5 bases, with 15 bases separating them. The CDR3 sequence is 15 residues long.

The chain recombines TRBV6-5 with TRBJ1-2; 7 bases match TRBD1. The CDR3 loop spans 13 amino acids. Germline lookup yields CDR1 MNHEY and CDR2 SVGAGI. V lost 7 bases and J lost 2; bases outside the gene matches: 4. The chain's CDR3 is CASTRQGNYGYTF. CDR3 bases: TGTGCCAGCACCAGACAGGGAAACTATGGCTACACCTTC.

This chain connects TRBV15 to TRBJ2-7; 9 bases match TRBD2. Germline CDR1 is LNHNV and CDR2 is YYDKDF (reference sequence). The V and J ends lost 0 bases and 5 bases, in that order; junction bases with no gene match: 14. The CDR3 totals 18 residues. Here the CDR3 DNA reads TGTGCCACCAGCAGAGAGTGGGCGGGAGGGCCAAGTAGCCACGAGCAGTACTTC. Protein product: CATSREWAGGPSSHEQYF.

The count of this clone is one. This rearrangement joins TRBV28 to TRBJ1-5, with D possibly TRBD1 on 5 matching bases. The CDR3 consists of 15 residues. The V gene lost 3 bases and the J gene lost 0 bases, with 9 bases spanning the gap. The germline V gene has CDR1 MDHEN and CDR2 SYDVKM. The CDR3 DNA is TGTGCCAGCAGTTTCCAGGGTTATAGCAATCAGCCCCAGCATTTT. Its protein is CASSFQGYSNQPQHF.

The sample holds one count of this clone. The chain has TRBV24-1 and TRBJ1-2, with 10 bases matching TRBD1. This CDR3 comprises 16 residues. J gave up 8 bases and V 1 base, and 9 bases lay outside the gene matches. From germline, CDR1 is KGHDR and CDR2 SFDVKD. CDR3 region: CATSDFAGTGVGGYTF. The CDR3, as DNA: TGTGCCACCAGTGATTTCGCCGGGACAGGGGTTGGGGGCTACACCTTC.

V gene TRBV2 combines with J gene TRBJ1-3; D possibly corresponds to TRBD1 (6 bases). In germline, CDR1 is SNHLY, CDR2 FYNNEI. The CDR3 loop spans 14 amino acids. V lost 6 bases and J lost 2, with 11 bases in between. CDR3 DNA sequence: TGTGCCAGCAGATTAGGGGGTGCTGGAAACACCATATATTTT. It encodes CASRLGGAGNTIYF.

This chain's CDR3 is CASRPRDSRFHVLTF. The CDR3 DNA follows: TGTGCCAGCAGACCCCGGGACAGTCGGTTCCACGTCCTGACTTTC. This chain uses TRBV6-5 with TRBJ2-6; 7 bases are a match to TRBD1. The CDR3 runs 15 residues. The germline V gene encodes CDR1 MNHEY and CDR2 SVGAGI. The V and J ends lost 6 bases and 11 bases, in that order; junction bases with no gene match: 13.

This chain joins TRBV15 and TRBJ1-5; 7 nucleotides match TRBD1. The germline V gene encodes CDR1 LNHNV and CDR2 YYDKDF (reference sequence). The CDR3 covers 17 residues. V trimming: 5 bases; J trimming: 2 bases; junction bases outside the gene matches: 12. The DNA of the CDR3 is TGTGCCACCAGCGAGAGGAGGGTGCAGGGGGGCAATCAGCCCCAGCATTTT. It is translated as CATSERRVQGGNQPQHF.

The chain links TRBV18 to TRBJ1-2; D remains ambiguous. The CDR3 consists of 13 residues. The V gene lost 3 bases and the J gene lost 2 bases, with 7 bases spanning the gap. The germline CDR1 and CDR2 sequences are KGHSH and LQKENI. The CDR3 region is CASSPPRNYGYTF. DNA of the CDR3: TGTGCCAGCTCACCCCCACGGAACTATGGCTACACCTTC.

This chain connects TRBV11-3 to TRBJ2-1, with 9 bases matching TRBD1. The CDR3 totals 15 residues. The V segment lost 6 bases and the J segment 8 bases; nucleotides outside the gene matches: 11. CDR1 and CDR2 from the germline V gene are SGHNT and YENEEA. CDR3 region: CASSLLGTGTHEQFF. For the CDR3, the DNA is TGTGCCAGCAGTCTTCTTGGGACAGGGACGCATGAGCAGTTCTTC.

V usage is TRBV29-1 and J usage is TRBJ2-3; D might be TRBD2 (5 bases). Trimming took off 7 bases at V and 6 bases at J, with 11 bases between the two ends. CDR1 and CDR2 (germline): SQVTM, ANQGSEA. This CDR3 has 11 residues. The CDR3 bases are TGCAGCGCCCAGGACTTCGATACGCAGTATTTT. Amino acid sequence: CSAQDFDTQYF.

This chain joins TRBV28 and TRBJ2-1; TRBD1 matches at 9 bases. The CDR3 is made up of 14 amino acids. The J segment lost 7 bases and the V segment lost 7 bases, leaving 8 bases of the junction unmatched. Per germline, CDR1 MDHEN and CDR2 SYDVKM. The CDR3 reads CASINIDRGNEQFF. The CDR3 DNA sequence: TGTGCCAGCATCAATATAGACAGGGGGAATGAGCAGTTCTTC.

The chain links TRBV11-2 to TRBJ1-6, with D tentatively TRBD1 (5 bases). Trimming stripped 1 base from V and 9 bases from J, with 10 bases between. The V gene's germline CDR1 is SGHAT and CDR2 FQNNGV. The CDR3 sequence is 14 residues long. CDR3: CASSLAGWGSPLHF. The CDR3 nucleotides read TGTGCCAGCAGCTTAGCAGGGTGGGGTTCACCCCTCCACTTT.

The gene calls are TRBV6-6 and TRBJ1-5; D ambiguous. The germline V gene encodes CDR1 MNHNY and CDR2 SVGAGI (reference sequence). V lost 4 bases and J 5 bases, leaving 6 bases between the germline ends. The CDR3 runs to 12 residues. The CDR3 sequence: CASSSSDQPQHF. CDR3 nucleotides: TGTGCCAGCAGTTCCAGCGATCAGCCCCAGCATTTT.

This clone was counted between two and nine times. The CDR3 nucleotides are TGTGCCAGCTCACCAATCGGACTAGCGAACTCCTACAATGAGCAGTTCTTC. Amino acid sequence: CASSPIGLANSYNEQFF. This chain joins TRBV18 and TRBJ2-1; 9 bases map to TRBD2. CDR1 is KGHSH and CDR2 is LQKENI in the germline V gene. With V trimmed by 2 bases and J by 0 bases, 5 bases remained unmatched. The CDR3 covers 17 residues. Complete variable domain (other parts from reference TRBV18 and TRBJ2-1): NAGVMQNPRHLVRRRGQEARLRCSPMKGHSHVYWYRQLPEEGLKFMVYLQKENIIDESGMPKERFSAEFPKEGPSILRIQQVVRGDSAAYFCASSPIGLANSYNEQFFGPGTRLTVL.

The chain joins TRBV21-1 to TRBJ2-3; the table's D call of TRBD1 was not tested on the DNA. TRBV21-1 is annotated as a pseudogene. The CDR3 loop spans 17 amino acids. The CDR3 DNA follows: TGTGCCAGCAGCAATCCGCAAAGGGGACACTCCACAGATACGCAGTATTTT. It is translated as CASSNPQRGHSTDTQYF.

This CDR3 reads CSASRDHGYTF. Written as DNA, the CDR3 is TGCAGTGCTTCCAGGGATCATGGCTACACCTTC. The chain employs TRBV20-1 and TRBJ1-2, with D maybe TRBD1 (5 bases). Germline CDR1 DFQATT, CDR2 SNEGSKA (reference sequence). CDR3 length: 11 residues. The V and J ends lost 5 bases and 6 bases respectively, with 10 bases between them.

The chain joins TRBV2 to TRBJ1-5; TRBD1 might be the D (5 bases). The germline gives CDR1 SNHLY, CDR2 FYNNEI. CDR3 length: 14 residues. Trimming took 6 bases from V and 5 from J, leaving 14 bases between them. CDR3 coding DNA: TGTGCCAGCAGCCTGGACGGGGGGTATCAGCCCCAGCATTTT. It translates to CASSLDGGYQPQHF. Full variable domain (rest looked up from reference TRBV2 and TRBJ1-5): EPEVTQTPSHQVTQMGQEVILRCVPISNHLYFYWYRQILGQKVEFLVSFYNNEISEKSEIFDDQFSVERPDGSNFTLKIRSTKLEDSAMYFCASSLDGGYQPQHFGDGTRLSIL.

The rearrangement links TRBV28 to TRBJ2-7; 8 bases line up with TRBD1. The ends lost 5 bases at V and 3 bases at J; junction bases unmatched: 6. The germline V gene encodes CDR1 MDHEN and CDR2 SYDVKM. The CDR3 is 14 residues long. The CDR3 coding sequence is TGTGCCAGCAGTGGGACAGGACAGCTCTACGAGCAGTACTTC. Protein: CASSGTGQLYEQYF.